These 21 T cell receptor beta chains share one sample of origin, sequenced in a study of beta chain features in type 1 diabetes. Reverse transcription of all isolated RNA meant that expressed TCRB transcripts were sequenced. Using immunoSEQ multiplex PCR, the repertoire was profiled, and TCRdb retains in-frame clones only, with some absent. Of about 220,000 clones listed, approximately 11% were seen once; the top ten hold approximately 1.5%. Material: central memory CD4+ T cells from blood. The receptors stem from a man aged 18 to 29 in good health.

This clone appeared a few times. The gene calls are TRBV28 and TRBJ2-7; 8 nucleotides match TRBD1. The CDR3 contains 15 residues. The trim removed 1 base at V and 6 bases at J, leaving 8 bases unmatched. Per germline, CDR1 MDHEN and CDR2 SYDVKM. This chain's CDR3 is CASSLLSGQGSEQYF. In nucleotides, the CDR3 is TGTGCCAGCAGTTTATTATCCGGACAGGGTTCCGAGCAGTACTTC.

This clone has just a few counts. This chain connects TRBV7-9 to TRBJ2-1, with D perhaps given as TRBD1 or TRBD2 (5 bases each). There are 15 residues in the CDR3. CDR1 is SEHNR and CDR2 is FQNEAQ in the germline V gene (reference sequence). V was shortened by 2 bases and J by 8 bases, with 16 bases between the two germline ends. CDR3 protein: CASSLQRGSVYEQFF. The DNA for the CDR3 is TGTGCCAGCAGCTTACAGAGGGGCTCGGTATATGAGCAGTTCTTC. The variable domain in full, completed from reference TRBV7-9 and TRBJ2-1, reads DTGVSQNPRHKITKRGQNVTFRCDPISEHNRLYWYRQTLGQGPEFLTYFQNEAQLEKSRLLSDRFSAERPKGSFSTLEIQRTEQGDSAMYLCASSLQRGSVYEQFFGPGTRLTVL.

This clone was counted only a few times. This likely came from a read error, as a far larger clone is one base away. This same CDR3 is encoded by further DNA sequences in the sample. The CDR3 sequence is CASSSSSREGLTQYF. CDR3 in DNA: TGTGCCAGCAGCTCGTCTTCGCGGGAGGGGCTCACCCAGTACTTC. V gene TRBV28 combines with J gene TRBJ2-5; TRBD2 agrees at 9 bases. V was clipped by 6 bases and J by 8 bases; unmatched bases: 13. From germline, CDR1 is MDHEN and CDR2 SYDVKM. CDR3 size: 15 residues.

This rearrangement joins TRBV14 to TRBJ2-1; 7 bases fit TRBD2. The V gene's germline CDR1 is SGHDN and CDR2 FVKESK. CDR3 length equals 16 residues. The J segment lost 4 bases and the V segment lost 7 bases, leaving 13 bases of the junction unmatched. The CDR3: CASTPISGRNYNEQFF. In DNA form, the CDR3 reads TGTGCCAGCACCCCGATTAGCGGGCGAAATTACAATGAGCAGTTCTTC. The full variable domain, with the rest looked up from reference TRBV14 and TRBJ2-1, is EAGVTQFPSHSVIEKGQTVTLRCDPISGHDNLYWYRRVMGKEIKFLLHFVKESKQDESGMPNNRFLAERTGGTYSTLKVQPAELEDSGVYFCASTPISGRNYNEQFFGPGTRLTVL.

This clone was counted between two and nine times. This sequence joins TRBV28 and TRBJ2-7, with a possible D match to TRBD1 (7 bases). The germline V gene encodes CDR1 MDHEN and CDR2 SYDVKM. The CDR3 is 14 residues long. Between the trimmed V and J ends, which lost 2 bases and 5 bases, there was a span of 13 bases. The CDR3 region has the DNA TGTGCCAGCAGTTTAGGAGGGGGCTTCCACGAGCAGTACTTC. It is translated as CASSLGGGFHEQYF.

The rearrangement uses TRBV11-2 and TRBJ2-5; tentative D call: TRBD1 (6 bases). Germline CDR1 and CDR2: SGHAT and FQNNGV. The CDR3 has 15 amino acids. The ends were cut back, 4 bases at V and 4 bases at J, with 16 bases in the middle. The DNA of the CDR3 is TGTGCCAGCAGCTACCTAGGGACAAAGGGAGAGACCCAGTACTTC. Amino acids: CASSYLGTKGETQYF.

The chain combines TRBV9 with TRBJ1-2, with 10 bases fitting TRBD1. The CDR3 sequence is 15 residues long. The germline V gene has CDR1 SGDLS and CDR2 YYNGEE. J was trimmed by 6 bases and V by 3 bases; bases with no gene match: 8. CDR3 protein: CASSAWATGGNGYTF. In nucleotides, the CDR3 is TGTGCCAGCAGCGCCTGGGCGACAGGGGGCAATGGCTACACCTTC.

The chain links TRBV10-3 to TRBJ2-7; 8 bases are shared with TRBD2. Germline V gene lookup returns CDR1 ENHRY and CDR2 SYGVKD. The CDR3 has 14 residues. The V segment lost 9 bases and the J segment 6 bases; nucleotides outside the gene matches: 13. The CDR3 here is CAMSKRELPGEQYF. In DNA form, the CDR3 reads TGTGCCATGAGTAAGCGGGAGCTCCCAGGCGAGCAGTACTTC.

This clone was counted a few times. V gene TRBV19 combines with J gene TRBJ1-5; the D is unclear. CDR1 LNHDA and CDR2 SQIVND come from the germline V gene (reference sequence). The CDR3 length is 12 residues. V lost 3 bases and J lost 6, with 6 bases in between. Written as DNA, the CDR3 is TGTGCCAGTAGTATGAGGGCTCAGCCCCAGCATTTT. Protein sequence: CASSMRAQPQHF.

The sample holds many counts of this clone. V and J are TRBV20-1 and TRBJ2-1; no clear D gene. CDR1 and CDR2 (germline): DFQATT, SNEGSKA (reference sequence). This CDR3 spans 10 amino acids. The V and J ends lost 3 bases and 8 bases respectively, with 5 bases between them. The CDR3 sequence: CSASGDEQFF. The CDR3 DNA sequence: TGCAGTGCTAGCGGTGATGAGCAGTTCTTC.

CDR3 protein: CASSLDGGTLSYEQYF. CDR3 sequence (DNA): TGCGCCAGCAGCTTGGACGGGGGCACCTTATCCTACGAGCAGTACTTC. This sequence joins TRBV5-1 and TRBJ2-7; D may be TRBD1 or TRBD2 (6 bases each). CDR1 and CDR2 from the germline V gene are SGHRS and YFSETQ. The CDR3 runs 16 residues. V was shortened by 0 bases and J by 1 base, with 14 bases between the two germline ends.

The J gene is TRBJ2-7, the V gene TRBV9; D perhaps matches TRBD2 (6 bases). Per the germline V gene, CDR1 is SGDLS and CDR2 is YYNGEE. V was clipped by 4 bases and J by 5 bases, with 16 bases between them. CDR3 length equals 14 residues. The CDR3 region has the DNA TGTGCCAGCAGCCTCGGAGGGAGAGGCGACGAGCAGTACTTC. Its translation is CASSLGGRGDEQYF.

This clone was seen a handful of times. The V call is TRBV7-9, the J call TRBJ2-1, with D possibly matching TRBD1 (5 bases). The V gene's germline CDR1 is SEHNR and CDR2 FQNEAQ (reference sequence). V dropped 5 bases and J dropped 4 bases, with 12 bases sitting between them. The CDR3 covers 14 residues. In DNA, the CDR3 is TGTGCCAGCAGCCCGGACAATCGTTACAATGAGCAGTTCTTC. Translated: CASSPDNRYNEQFF.

This chain connects TRBV28 to TRBJ2-1; 9 bases map to TRBD1. CDR1 MDHEN and CDR2 SYDVKM come from the germline V gene. There are 15 residues in the CDR3. V trimming: 5 bases; J trimming: 6 bases; junction bases outside the gene matches: 8. The CDR3 bases are TGTGCCAGCAGTCCACCGGACAGGGGTTCCAATGAGCAGTTCTTC. It yields the protein CASSPPDRGSNEQFF. The whole variable domain, remainder taken from reference TRBV28 and TRBJ2-1, is DVKVTQSSRYLVKRTGEKVFLECVQDMDHENMFWYRQDPGLGLRLIYFSYDVKMKEKGDIPEGYSVSREKKERFSLILESASTNQTSMYLCASSPPDRGSNEQFFGPGTRLTVL.

This clone was detected a few times. A read error may produce the germline difference seen at one junction end. This chain connects TRBV6-4 to TRBJ2-2; TRBD1 agrees at 11 bases. This CDR3 is built from 15 residues. Germline CDR1 MRHNA, CDR2 SNTAGT. CDR3 in DNA: TGTGCCAGCAGAGACTGGACAGGGGGCGACGGGGAGCTGTTTTTT. Protein sequence: CASRDWTGGDGELFF.

The chain combines TRBV5-6 with TRBJ1-3; no clear D gene. The V gene's germline CDR1 is SGHDT and CDR2 YYEEEE. The CDR3 is 13 amino acids. V was pared by 0 bases and J by 3 bases, with 4 bases between. CDR3 nucleotide sequence: TGTGCCAGCAGCTTGGCGGATGGAAACACCATATATTTT. This sequence encodes CASSLADGNTIYF.

This clone has a handful of counts. J is TRBJ2-2 and V is TRBV30; 9 nucleotides align to TRBD1. The CDR3 contains 15 residues. With 7 bases clipped from V and 1 base from J, the junction kept 7 bases outside the gene matches. Germline values: CDR1 GTSNPN, CDR2 SVGIG (reference sequence). DNA of the CDR3: TGTGCCTTTCAACAGGGGGCTGGGAACACCGGGGAGCTGTTTTTT. Protein: CAFQQGAGNTGELFF.

This clone turned up a few times. The genes are TRBV7-9 and TRBJ2-5; TRBD2 agrees at 9 bases. V trimming: 7 bases; J trimming: 5 bases; junction bases outside the gene matches: 11. Germline CDR1 is SEHNR and CDR2 is FQNEAQ (reference sequence). The CDR3 length is 15 residues. The CDR3 is CASTRAGGAGETQYF. DNA for the CDR3: TGTGCCAGCACCCGAGCGGGAGGCGCAGGGGAGACCCAGTACTTC.

This chain joins TRBV6-6 and TRBJ2-1; 9 nucleotides line up with TRBD1. Germline CDR1 reads MNHNY; CDR2 reads SVGAGI (reference sequence). The CDR3 covers 14 residues. V gave up 7 bases and J gave up 2 bases; unmatched junction bases: 3. CDR3 in DNA: TGTGCCAGCACTGGGACAGGGCCCTACAATGAGCAGTTCTTC. It codes for CASTGTGPYNEQFF.

This clone turned up a few times. This rearrangement joins TRBV29-1 to TRBJ1-2, with 9 positions matching TRBD1. The V and J ends lost 7 bases and 2 bases, in that order; junction bases with no gene match: 2. Germline V gene lookup returns CDR1 SQVTM and CDR2 ANQGSEA. The CDR3 extends over 12 amino acids. DNA of the CDR3: TGCAGCGCTGGGACAGGGAACTATGGCTACACCTTC. Its translation: CSAGTGNYGYTF.

This clone showed up just a few times. The chain links TRBV5-4 to TRBJ2-6; D gene uncertain. The CDR3 length is 14 residues. Germline loops: CDR1 SGHNT, CDR2 YYREEE (reference sequence). V shed 2 bases and J shed 9 bases, with 12 bases lying between them. The CDR3 DNA reads TGTGCCAGCAGCTTAAATGTAGGGCACAACGTCCTGACTTTC. Amino acid sequence: CASSLNVGHNVLTF.